The 18 T cell receptor beta chains given below trace back to one sample, sequenced in a study of shared clonotypes between healthy human individuals. This table comes from immunoSEQ multiplex PCR, and its TCRdb copy is limited to in-frame clones, with some not included. Of 400,000 to 500,000 clones detected, 75% to 85% appear once; the ten largest clones hold approximately 12%. The sample taken for sequencing was PBMCs. The receptors derive from a woman aged 35 to 49 in good health. Some clones in this sample may be carry-over from other donors' samples.

The genes are TRBV29-1 and TRBJ2-7, with 10 nucleotides matching TRBD1. Looked up from germline, CDR1 is SQVTM and CDR2 is ANQGSEA. The trim removed 0 bases at V and 6 bases at J, leaving 2 bases unmatched. The CDR3 contains 13 residues. CDR3 protein: CSVEEGQGTEQYF. The CDR3 DNA reads as TGCAGCGTTGAAGAGGGACAGGGGACCGAGCAGTACTTC.

The CDR3, as DNA: TGTGCCAGCAGCTTATTGTCGTACCAAGAGACCCAGTACTTC. It is translated as CASSLLSYQETQYF. The chain couples TRBV7-8 to TRBJ2-5; D is uncertain. This CDR3 comprises 14 residues. The germline V gene encodes CDR1 SGHVS and CDR2 FQNEAQ. Trimming took off 2 bases at V and 0 bases at J, with 7 bases between the two ends.

The chain uses TRBV9 and TRBJ2-3, with 14 bases lining up with TRBD2. This CDR3 region has 17 residues. Per the germline V gene, CDR1 is SGDLS and CDR2 is YYNGEE. The V and J ends lost 4 bases and 5 bases, in that order; junction bases with no gene match: 9. CDR3 sequence reads: CASSSLGGLAGVDTQYF. In DNA, the CDR3 is TGTGCCAGCAGCTCTTTGGGGGGACTAGCGGGAGTAGATACGCAGTATTTT.

This rearrangement joins TRBV5-1 to TRBJ2-4; 10 nucleotides align to TRBD2. CDR3 length: 16 residues. Per germline, CDR1 SGHRS and CDR2 YFSETQ. V trimming: 5 bases; J trimming: 7 bases; junction bases outside the gene matches: 12. This chain's CDR3 is CASRSLAGAWGNIQYF. The CDR3 DNA is TGCGCCAGCAGGAGTCTAGCGGGAGCGTGGGGCAACATTCAGTACTTC.

Only a few counts were recorded for this clone. J is TRBJ1-2 and V is TRBV19; 7 nucleotides agree with TRBD1. Unmatched junction bases numbered 4, after V lost 6 bases and J lost 3 bases. Germline V CDR1 and CDR2: LNHDA, SQIVND (reference sequence). The CDR3 contains 13 residues. The CDR3 coding sequence is TGTGCCAGTAGGTACAGGGGAGACTATGGCTACACCTTC. It specifies CASRYRGDYGYTF.

The V and J genes are TRBV7-6 and TRBJ2-1; 11 nucleotides align to TRBD2. The J segment lost 3 bases and the V segment lost 1 base, leaving 5 bases of the junction unmatched. Germline assignment: CDR1 SGHVS and CDR2 FNYEAQ. The CDR3 has 17 amino acids. DNA of the CDR3: TGTGCCAGCAGCTTAGGACTGACTAGCGGGGACTACAATGAGCAGTTCTTC. It codes for CASSLGLTSGDYNEQFF.

CDR3 sequence reads: CASNPGRGETQYF. The CDR3 DNA follows: TGTGCCAGCAACCCGGGGAGAGGGGAGACCCAGTACTTC. V is TRBV5-4 and J is TRBJ2-5, with D maybe TRBD2 (5 bases). This CDR3 has 13 amino acids. Trimming took off 6 bases at V and 5 bases at J, with 14 bases between the two ends. Germline lookup yields CDR1 SGHNT and CDR2 YYREEE (reference sequence).

V gene TRBV12-5 combines with J gene TRBJ1-2; 8 nucleotides match TRBD1. The CDR3 length is 12 residues. The germline V gene has CDR1 LGHNT and CDR2 FRNRAP. The J segment lost 4 bases and the V segment lost 5 bases, leaving 0 bases of the junction unmatched. Written as DNA, the CDR3 is TGTGCTAGTGGTACAGGGGGCTATGGCTACACCTTC. It encodes CASGTGGYGYTF.

In regard to this clone: A single base separates this from a much larger clone, so it may be a read error. This chain joins TRBV29-1 and TRBJ1-1; D is unclear. Germline V gives CDR1 SQVTM, CDR2 ANQGSEA. The CDR3 is made up of 13 amino acids. The CDR3, as DNA: TGCAGCGGAGACCTTGTGACGAACACTGGAGCTTTCTTT. It translates to CSGDLVTNTGAFF.

This clone was found once. The chain employs TRBV28 and TRBJ1-3; D unresolved. Trimming cost V 2 bases and J 9 bases, with 17 bases left between them. Germline lookup yields CDR1 MDHEN and CDR2 SYDVKM. The CDR3 is made up of 15 amino acids. In DNA form, the CDR3 reads TGTGCCAGCAGTTTAGGTGACTTTACCGGAGGCACCATATATTTT. This encodes CASSLGDFTGGTIYF.

The CDR3 DNA sequence: TGTGCCATCAGTGATGGCCGGGGGACGAACACTGAAGCTTTCTTT. Translating gives CAISDGRGTNTEAFF. The chain links TRBV10-3 to TRBJ1-1, with TRBD1 as a possible D gene (5 bases). The CDR3 length is 15 residues. Germline loops: CDR1 ENHRY, CDR2 SYGVKD. V was shortened by 3 bases and J by 1 base, with 12 bases between the two germline ends.

The chain links TRBV20-1 to TRBJ2-5; D gene uncertain. This CDR3 has 11 amino acids. V was pared by 5 bases and J by 3 bases, with 7 bases between. CDR1 DFQATT and CDR2 SNEGSKA come from the germline V gene (reference sequence). CDR3 amino acids: CSALPEETQYF. The CDR3 DNA sequence: TGCAGTGCTTTGCCAGAAGAGACCCAGTACTTC.

This rearrangement joins TRBV9 to TRBJ2-5; D might be TRBD1 or TRBD2, each matching 5 bases. Trimming took off 3 bases at V and 4 bases at J, with 16 bases between the two ends. The germline V gene encodes CDR1 SGDLS and CDR2 YYNGEE. The CDR3 sequence is 15 residues long. The DNA of the CDR3 is TGTGCCAGCAGCGGGAAGAGGGGCGGAGGAGAGACCCAGTACTTC. Translation: CASSGKRGGGETQYF. Full variable domain (rest looked up from reference TRBV9 and TRBJ2-5): DSGVTQTPKHLITATGQRVTLRCSPRSGDLSVYWYQQSLDQGLQFLIQYYNGEERAKGNILERFSAQQFPDLHSELNLSSLELGDSALYFCASSGKRGGGETQYFGPGTRLLVL.

The rearrangement joins TRBV2 to TRBJ1-5; D is unclear. V lost 6 bases, J lost 0 bases, and 9 bases lay in between. The CDR3 has 14 residues. The germline V gene has CDR1 SNHLY and CDR2 FYNNEI. CDR3 sequence (DNA): TGTGCCAGCAGGACAAGAAATAGCAATCAGCCCCAGCATTTT. Its protein product is CASRTRNSNQPQHF.

The V and J genes are TRBV11-2 and TRBJ2-7; TRBD1 matches at 8 bases. V shed 5 bases, J shed 5 bases, and the junction held 5 bases outside the gene matches. Germline values: CDR1 SGHAT, CDR2 FQNNGV. The CDR3 totals 13 residues. In DNA, the CDR3 is TGTGCCAGCAGCGCGGACAGGGAACACGAGCAGTACTTC. Translation: CASSADREHEQYF.

This chain links TRBV11-3 with TRBJ1-4, with no clear D. This CDR3 region has 16 residues. V lost 3 bases, J lost 2 bases, and 13 bases lay in between. Germline assignment: CDR1 SGHNT and CDR2 YENEEA. The CDR3 protein is CASSFLGWFTNEKLFF. The CDR3 DNA follows: TGTGCCAGCAGCTTTCTGGGGTGGTTTACTAATGAAAAACTGTTTTTT.

The chain uses TRBV5-6 and TRBJ2-2; D gene ambiguous. This CDR3 is 16 amino acids long. Germline V gives CDR1 SGHDT, CDR2 YYEEEE. V was shortened by 0 bases and J by 2 bases, with 11 bases between the two germline ends. The DNA of the CDR3 is TGTGCCAGCAGCTTGGTGAGACACCTAAACACCGGGGAGCTGTTTTTT. Residues: CASSLVRHLNTGELFF.

This clone showed up just once. The chain uses TRBV18 and TRBJ2-1; maybe TRBD2 (5 bases). This CDR3 has 15 amino acids. V was cut by 4 bases and J by 7 bases, with 17 bases left in between. Germline-derived CDR1 and CDR2 are KGHSH and LQKENI. The CDR3 reads CASSRLVGEVNEQFF. CDR3 coding DNA: TGTGCCAGCTCACGACTGGTGGGAGAGGTAAATGAGCAGTTCTTC.